This T cell receptor (beta chain) was sequenced during a study of CD8+ T cells in alopecia areata. The overall study: Oral tofacitinib, 5 to 10 mg twice daily, was given in an open-label trial.

As the sequencing template, cDNA was produced by extracting RNA and reverse transcribing it. Some clones are missing from TCRdb's copy, which holds only in-frame ones; the method was immunoSEQ multiplex PCR. The data hold about 170,000 clones, with about 66% observed a single time. Findings and caveats of the study: Shared TCR sequences were less clear between patients than in mice, possibly partly from HLA diversity. Especially in alopecia totalis/universalis, lesional scalp showed greater clonality than normal scalp did.

V shed 6 bases and J shed 6 bases, with 10 bases lying between them. Germline V gene lookup returns CDR1 KGHSH and CDR2 LQKENI. The CDR3 length is 12 residues. Sorting of CD4+ and CD8+ T cells was performed on PBMCs. To note about this clone: Its antigen is unidentified.

The TCR comes from a human donor with alopecia areata. V and J are TRBV18 and TRBJ2-3; D call uncertain. This specimen consisted of CD8+ T cells sorted from blood, obtained at week 0. CDR3 DNA: TGTGCCAGCTCGCTCTTTTGGGATACGCAGTATTTT. This codes for CASSLFWDTQYF.